Below, 5 T cell receptor beta chains from the same sample are listed, as sequenced in a study of blood T cell repertoires in COVID-19. Profiling relied on immunoSEQ multiplex PCR, and the TCRdb table lists in-frame clones only, not all of them. The table shows 110,000 or so clones, with around four fifths occurring only once. Sequences were obtained from peripheral blood. Source of these receptors: a woman between 65 and 79 years old with acute or convalescent COVID-19.

The chain has TRBV4-1 and TRBJ2-3; D is undetermined. Germline-derived CDR1 and CDR2 are MGHRA and YSYEKL. The CDR3 is 15 amino acids. The germline V and J ends were trimmed by 0 bases and 0 bases, with 7 bases remaining between them. The CDR3 DNA is TGCGCCAGCAGCCAAGACGGAGATAGCACAGATACGCAGTATTTT. Encoded protein: CASSQDGDSTDTQYF.

The V call is TRBV4-1, the J call TRBJ2-2; 7 bases line up with TRBD2. Per germline, CDR1 MGHRA and CDR2 YSYEKL. CDR3 length: 13 amino acids. The V gene end was trimmed by 5 bases and the J gene end by 7 bases; junction bases not matched to a gene: 4. The CDR3 reads CASSGRGLGELFF. In nucleotides, the CDR3 is TGCGCCAGCAGCGGGAGGGGACTCGGGGAGCTGTTTTTT.

This clone was observed a handful of times. V gene TRBV27 combines with J gene TRBJ1-2; 9 positions agree with TRBD1. Germline CDR1 and CDR2: MNHEY and SMNVEV (reference sequence). The CDR3 contains 16 residues. With V trimmed by 5 bases and J by 5 bases, 12 bases remained unmatched. The CDR3 DNA reads TGTGCCAGCAGTCCAGGACAGGGGCTGGGGTTTTATGGCTACACCTTC. It encodes CASSPGQGLGFYGYTF.

The chain is built from TRBV11-2 and TRBJ2-2; D unresolved. V dropped 2 bases and J dropped 5 bases, with 9 bases sitting between them. This CDR3 is 14 amino acids long. CDR1 is SGHAT, CDR2 FQNNGV, per germline. CDR3 nucleotide sequence: TGTGCCAGCAGCTTATTAAGTAGTACCGGGGAGCTGTTTTTT. Encoded protein: CASSLLSSTGELFF.

The chain uses TRBV11-2 and TRBJ2-1, with D unclear. The CDR3 is made up of 16 amino acids. Germline V gene data show CDR1 as SGHAT and CDR2 as FQNNGV. V dropped 1 base and J dropped 0 bases, with 10 bases sitting between them. The CDR3 loop is CASSLGGASSYNEQFF. CDR3 in DNA: TGTGCCAGCAGCTTAGGAGGCGCCTCCTCCTACAATGAGCAGTTCTTC.